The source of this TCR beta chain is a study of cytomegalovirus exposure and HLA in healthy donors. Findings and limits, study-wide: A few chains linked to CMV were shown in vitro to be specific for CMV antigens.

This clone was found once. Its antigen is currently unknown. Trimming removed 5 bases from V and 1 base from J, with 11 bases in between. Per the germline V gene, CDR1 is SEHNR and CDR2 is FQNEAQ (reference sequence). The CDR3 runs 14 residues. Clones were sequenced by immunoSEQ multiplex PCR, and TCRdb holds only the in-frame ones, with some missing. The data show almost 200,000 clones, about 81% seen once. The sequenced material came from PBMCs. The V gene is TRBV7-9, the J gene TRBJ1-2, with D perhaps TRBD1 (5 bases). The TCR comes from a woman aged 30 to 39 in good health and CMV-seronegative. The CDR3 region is CASSPQDSNYGYTF. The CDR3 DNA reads TGTGCCAGCAGCCCCCAAGACAGTAACTATGGCTACACCTTC.